The source of this TCR beta chain is a study of shared clonotypes between healthy human individuals. At the level of the study: A donor's plate count was three for CD4 naive and three for CD4 memory; CD8 naive had two and CD8 memory one. Whole-study results and caveats: Sharing of clonotypes among donors was expected to vary with sequencing depth.

In regard to this clone: Its specificity is unknown.

Here immunoSEQ multiplex PCR was the method, and the copy in TCRdb shows in-frame clones only, minus some. Among about 2.2 million clones, about 93% were seen once, and the ten largest hold under 2%. This CDR3 spans 15 amino acids. CDR1 and CDR2 (germline): SEHNR, FQNEAQ (reference sequence). V dropped 7 bases and J dropped 0; count of bases not matched to a gene: 8. CD8 cells classed as naive were CD45RO-negative and positively selected for CCR7, excluding terminally differentiated effector memory CD45RA+ cells. Donors, without exception, were Caucasian adults residing in Nashville, Tennessee. The sequenced material came from naive CD8+ T cells from PBMCs. The TCR sequence derives from a man younger than 30 in good health. Some clones in this sample may be carry-over from other donors' samples. The rearrangement joins TRBV7-9 to TRBJ1-1; TRBD1 agrees at 7 bases. The CDR3 spells CASNPSGTVNTEAFF. The CDR3 DNA reads TGTGCCAGCAACCCCTCCGGGACAGTGAACACTGAAGCTTTCTTT.